This section outlines one T cell receptor (beta chain) sequence together with its context. The target antigen is unknown. The sample belongs to a study of blood T cells in healthy people across ages. Whole-study findings and limits: The fall in TCR beta diversity per million T cells was roughly linear with age. Estimates of diversity drawn from one million T cells were considered underestimates.

Next came a second PCR, run for about 6 to 12 cycles, which used a sample-barcoded 5' primer along with a J-beta primer mix. TCRdb independently ran MiXCR on the 5' RACE reads; one entry per CDR3 protein. Of 1.2 million to 1.5 million distinct CDR3 sequences listed, about 43% are singletons. Germline values: CDR1 MNHEY, CDR2 SMNVEV (reference sequence). The CDR3 runs to 14 residues. V was pared by 6 bases and J by 2 bases, with 13 bases between. This chain links TRBV27 with TRBJ1-2; D is uncertain. The sequence derives from a woman aged 18-29 years in good health. Sequencing input: blood. CDR3 loop: CASSPREFNYGYTF. The CDR3 DNA reads as TGTGCCAGCAGCCCCCGGGAATTCAACTATGGCTACACCTTC.